One sample yielded the 2 T cell receptor beta chains listed below, sequenced in a study of blood T cell repertoires in COVID-19. Sequencing used immunoSEQ multiplex PCR; TCRdb keeps in-frame clones, though not all of them. This sample has approximately 190,000 clones, with roughly 80% found just once. The material sequenced was peripheral blood. Every receptor here comes from a man in his sixties with acute or convalescent COVID-19.

The genes are TRBV10-3 and TRBJ1-5, with D possibly matching TRBD1 (6 bases). The CDR3 consists of 13 residues. The V gene's germline CDR1 is ENHRY and CDR2 SYGVKD. V was cut by 6 bases and J by 5 bases, with 11 bases left in between. CDR3 DNA: TGTGCCATCAGCCGGGACACCTATCAGCCCCAGCATTTT. Its protein product is CAISRDTYQPQHF.

This clone has a single count. This chain uses TRBV6-5 with TRBJ2-1, with 7 bases that match TRBD1. Per the germline V gene, CDR1 is MNHEY and CDR2 is SVGAGI. J gave up 10 bases and V 0 bases, and 9 bases lay outside the gene matches. The CDR3 runs 15 residues. The CDR3 protein is CASSYSSGGRGEQFF. The DNA for the CDR3 is TGTGCCAGCAGTTACTCGTCAGGGGGAAGAGGGGAGCAGTTCTTC.